A selection of T cell receptor beta chains follows, all from one sample in a study of T-cell memory formation after mild COVID-19. Each CDR3 protein gets one entry after TCRdb re-called the 5' RACE reads with MiXCR. The data hold 470,000 or so distinct CDR3 sequences, with about a sixth observed a single time. The sequenced sample was PBMCs or a T cell subset sorted from them (not recorded which). The source is a man between 18 and 29 years old who had mild COVID-19 (a few samples of this study predate the infection). Cell type and time point are not known. CDR3s include the opening cysteine and the closing phenylalanine or tryptophan. D genes are given only for firm matches. A clone size is listed for some rows: how often the clone was seen (once, few, many), or a class if it is expanded.

clone_size j_call d_call v_call cdr3_aa cdr3_nt
few TRBJ1-1 NA TRBV29-1 CSGASTEAFF TGCAGCGGGGCGAGCACTGAAGCTTTCTTT
NA TRBJ1-4 NA TRBV7-9 CASSLSPTGLGEKLFF TGTGCCAGCAGCCTCTCACCGACAGGCCTGGGTGAAAAACTGTTTTTT
many TRBJ2-7 NA TRBV7-6 CASSLGGQPYEQYF TGTGCCAGCAGCTTAGGAGGACAGCCCTACGAGCAGTACTTC
few TRBJ1-2 NA TRBV5-1 CASSLRGAAAPNYGYTF TGCGCCAGCAGCTTGAGGGGGGCAGCCGCCCCTAACTATGGCTACACCTTC
few TRBJ1-5 NA TRBV12-3/TRBV12-4 CASSLYGQNGQPQHF TGTGCCAGCAGTTTATACGGCCAAAACGGTCAGCCCCAGCATTTT
NA TRBJ2-7 TRBD1 TRBV6-1 CASSGAGTVTEQYF TGTGCCAGCAGTGGGGCCGGGACAGTGACCGAGCAGTACTTC
NA TRBJ1-5 NA TRBV4-1 CASSQGVPLGNQPQHF TGCGCCAGCAGCCAAGGCGTCCCGTTAGGAAATCAGCCCCAGCATTTT
few TRBJ1-1 NA TRBV6-2/TRBV6-3 CASSPVVLSAEAFF TGTGCCAGCAGTCCCGTTGTCTTGAGCGCTGAAGCTTTCTTT
few TRBJ2-3 NA TRBV2 CARQGTDTQYF TGTGCCAGACAGGGCACAGATACGCAGTATTTT
many TRBJ2-3 TRBD2 TRBV7-2 CASSFLADSTDTQYF TGTGCCAGCAGCTTCCTAGCGGACAGCACAGATACGCAGTATTTT
NA TRBJ2-1 TRBD2 TRBV20-1 CSALRERGHNEQFF TGCAGTGCCTTGAGGGAGCGGGGTCACAATGAGCAGTTCTTC
NA TRBJ2-3 TRBD2 TRBV7-9 CASSWGTSGEPGDTQYF TGTGCCAGCAGCTGGGGGACTAGCGGGGAACCAGGAGATACGCAGTATTTT
NA TRBJ2-5 NA TRBV13 CASRQDPQETQYF TGTGCCAGCAGGCAAGACCCACAAGAGACCCAGTACTTC
NA TRBJ1-1 NA TRBV12-3/TRBV12-4 CASTQGENTEAFF TGTGCCAGCACCCAGGGAGAGAACACTGAAGCTTTCTTT
NA TRBJ1-3 NA TRBV7-9 CASRPEGYSGNTIYF TGTGCCAGCAGGCCCGAAGGGTACTCTGGAAACACCATATATTTT
NA TRBJ2-1 NA TRBV6-2/TRBV6-3 CASSYSVGGNEQFF TGTGCCAGCAGTTACTCGGTAGGGGGCAATGAGCAGTTCTTC
few TRBJ2-3 TRBD1 TRBV5-1 CASSLGTGPSTDTQYF TGCGCCAGCAGCTTAGGGACAGGGCCAAGCACAGATACGCAGTATTTT
NA TRBJ1-1 NA TRBV2 CASRGTTQAFF TGTGCCAGCAGGGGGACTACACAGGCTTTCTTT
NA TRBJ2-2 NA TRBV7-2 CASSSRATGYDAGELFF TGTGCCAGCAGCTCACGCGCCACAGGGTACGATGCCGGGGAGCTGTTTTTT
many TRBJ1-5 NA TRBV7-2 CASSLQDRNQPQHF TGTGCCAGCAGCCTACAGGATCGCAATCAGCCCCAGCATTTT
NA TRBJ2-1 NA TRBV20-1 CSAEPTASYDNEQFF TGCAGTGCTGAACCCACCGCTTCCTATGACAATGAGCAGTTCTTC
few TRBJ2-7 TRBD1 TRBV5-1 CASRSPGTVNDEQYF TGCGCCAGCAGAAGTCCCGGGACAGTAAACGACGAGCAGTACTTC
once TRBJ2-2 NA TRBV25-1 CASSSRAAGAAGELFF TGTGCCAGCAGTTCCCGGGCCGCGGGGGCGGCCGGGGAGCTGTTTTTT
few TRBJ1-2 NA TRBV6-2/TRBV6-3 CASNGPMTDAPIGYTF TGTGCCAGCAACGGTCCAATGACGGACGCCCCTATTGGCTACACCTTC
NA TRBJ2-2 NA TRBV6-2/TRBV6-3 CASSITLGRNTGELFF TGTGCCAGCAGTATTACCTTGGGACGGAACACCGGGGAGCTGTTTTTT
many TRBJ2-5 NA TRBV12-3/TRBV12-4 CASSFLGVETQYF TGTGCCAGCAGTTTTCTGGGTGTAGAGACCCAGTACTTC